The clone carrying this T cell receptor (beta chain) is a singleton in its sample. What it binds is not known. This sample is drawn from a study of shared clonotypes between healthy human individuals. Whole-study results and caveats: Clonotype sharing across donors was expected to vary with sequencing depth.

This table comes from immunoSEQ multiplex PCR, and its TCRdb copy is limited to in-frame clones, with some not included. Among over a million clones listed, about four fifths were seen once. Splitting the CD4+ cells yielded a CD45RA+ naive subset and a CD45RA-negative memory subset. The CDR3 length is 16 residues. The V and J ends lost 2 bases and 0 bases respectively, with 11 bases between them. Germline assignment: CDR1 MDHEN and CDR2 SYDVKM. What was sequenced was memory CD4+ T cells from PBMCs. As to subset: CD45RA-negative fraction. The origin of this receptor is a man younger than 30 in good health. Some clones in this sample may be carry-over from other donors' samples. This chain joins TRBV28 and TRBJ1-3; D is unclear. The CDR3 region has the DNA TGTGCCAGCAGTTTAGGTCCTCAAGCCTCTGGAAACACCATATATTTT. This sequence encodes CASSLGPQASGNTIYF.